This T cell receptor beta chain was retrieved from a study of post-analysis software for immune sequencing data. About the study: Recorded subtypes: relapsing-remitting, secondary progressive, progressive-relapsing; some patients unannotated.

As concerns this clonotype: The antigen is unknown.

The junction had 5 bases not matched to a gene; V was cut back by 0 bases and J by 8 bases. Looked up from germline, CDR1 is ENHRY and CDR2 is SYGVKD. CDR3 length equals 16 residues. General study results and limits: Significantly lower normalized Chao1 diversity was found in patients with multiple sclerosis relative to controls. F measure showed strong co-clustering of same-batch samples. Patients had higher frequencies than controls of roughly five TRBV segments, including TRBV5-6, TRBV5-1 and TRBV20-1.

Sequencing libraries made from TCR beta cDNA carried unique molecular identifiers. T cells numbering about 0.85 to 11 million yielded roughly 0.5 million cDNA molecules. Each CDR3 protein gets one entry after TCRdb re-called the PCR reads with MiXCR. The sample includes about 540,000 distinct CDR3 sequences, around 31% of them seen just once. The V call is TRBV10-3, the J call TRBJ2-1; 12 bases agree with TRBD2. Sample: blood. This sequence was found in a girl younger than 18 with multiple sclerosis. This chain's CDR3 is CAISESASGGVDEQFF. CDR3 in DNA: TGTGCCATCAGTGAGTCAGCTAGCGGGGGGGTCGATGAGCAGTTCTTC.